Below, one TCR beta chain is given with its context. This entry belongs to a study of blood T cell repertoires in COVID-19. CDR1 SEHNR and CDR2 FQNEAQ come from the germline V gene (reference sequence). V gave up 8 bases and J gave up 5 bases, with 16 bases separating them. CDR3 length: 13 amino acids. Using immunoSEQ multiplex PCR, the repertoire was profiled, and TCRdb retains in-frame clones only, with some absent. Of approximately 80,000 clones listed, around 69% are singletons. This receptor was obtained from a man in his 70s with active or convalescent COVID-19. The chain uses TRBV7-9 and TRBJ2-7; D gene uncertain. The sample comprised peripheral blood. CDR3 DNA: TGTGCCAGCCATATAGACACCACCGACGAGCAGTACTTC. It is translated as CASHIDTTDEQYF.